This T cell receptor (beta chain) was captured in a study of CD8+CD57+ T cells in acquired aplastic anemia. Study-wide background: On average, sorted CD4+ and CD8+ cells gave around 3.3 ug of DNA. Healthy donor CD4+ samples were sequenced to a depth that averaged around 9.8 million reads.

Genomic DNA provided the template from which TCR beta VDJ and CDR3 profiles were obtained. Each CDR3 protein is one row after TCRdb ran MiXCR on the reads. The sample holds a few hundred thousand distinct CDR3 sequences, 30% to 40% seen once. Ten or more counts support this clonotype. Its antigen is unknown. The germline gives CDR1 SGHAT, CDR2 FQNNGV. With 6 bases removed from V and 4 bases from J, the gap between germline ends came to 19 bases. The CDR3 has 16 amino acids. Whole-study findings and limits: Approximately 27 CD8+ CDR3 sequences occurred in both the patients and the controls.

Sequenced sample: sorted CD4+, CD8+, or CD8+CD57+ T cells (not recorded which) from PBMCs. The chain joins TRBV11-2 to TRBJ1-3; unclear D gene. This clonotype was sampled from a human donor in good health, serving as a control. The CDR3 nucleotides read TGTGCCAGCAGACCGACTACTGGAGAGTCGGGAAACACCATATATTTT. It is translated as CASRPTTGESGNTIYF.